Listed here is a single TCR beta chain. This specimen belongs to a study of T cell changes during pregnancy in multiple sclerosis. The CDR3 runs 15 residues. The germline gives CDR1 MNHEY, CDR2 SMNVEV (reference sequence). V shed 6 bases, J shed 5 bases, and the junction held 10 bases outside the gene matches. Sequencing was performed with immunoSEQ multiplex PCR; in TCRdb, only in-frame clones are kept and a portion is missing. The sample has around 45,000 clones, 90% seen once. The sequence derives from a female donor with multiple sclerosis, enrolled in a pregnancy study. The sample consisted of CD4+ T cells from peripheral blood mononuclear cells, taken before pregnancy. The chain combines TRBV27 with TRBJ2-5; TRBD1 aligns across 9 bases. The CDR3, as DNA: TGTGCCAGCAGCCGGACCGGGACAGGGTTGGAGACCCAGTACTTC. Translated, it gives CASSRTGTGLETQYF.